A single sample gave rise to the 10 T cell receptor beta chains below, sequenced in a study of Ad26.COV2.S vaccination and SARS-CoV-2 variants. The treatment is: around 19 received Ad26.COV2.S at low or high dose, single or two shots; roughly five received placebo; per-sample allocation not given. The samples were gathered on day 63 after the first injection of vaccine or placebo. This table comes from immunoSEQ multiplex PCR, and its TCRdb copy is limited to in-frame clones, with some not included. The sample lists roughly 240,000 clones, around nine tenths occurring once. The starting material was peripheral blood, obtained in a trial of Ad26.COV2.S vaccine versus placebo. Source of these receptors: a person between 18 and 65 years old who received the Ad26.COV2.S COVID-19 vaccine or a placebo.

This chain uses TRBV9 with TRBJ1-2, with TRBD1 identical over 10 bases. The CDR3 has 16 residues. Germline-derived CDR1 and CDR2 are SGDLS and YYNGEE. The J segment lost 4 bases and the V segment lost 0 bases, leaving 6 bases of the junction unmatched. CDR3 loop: CASSVDGGDRGYGYTF. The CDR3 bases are TGTGCCAGCAGCGTAGATGGGGGGGACAGGGGCTATGGCTACACCTTC. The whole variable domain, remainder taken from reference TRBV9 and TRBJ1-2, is DSGVTQTPKHLITATGQRVTLRCSPRSGDLSVYWYQQSLDQGLQFLIQYYNGEERAKGNILERFSAQQFPDLHSELNLSSLELGDSALYFCASSVDGGDRGYGYTFGSGTRLTVV.

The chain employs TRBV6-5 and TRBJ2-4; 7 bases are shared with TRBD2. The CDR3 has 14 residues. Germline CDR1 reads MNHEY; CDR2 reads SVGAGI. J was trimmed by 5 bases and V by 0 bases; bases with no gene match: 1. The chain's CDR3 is CASSYSTSQNIQYF. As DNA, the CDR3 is TGTGCCAGCAGTTACTCGACTAGCCAAAACATTCAGTACTTC.

The CDR3 sequence is CASSSNGLNTEAFF. As DNA, the CDR3 is TGTGCCAGTAGTTCAAATGGGCTGAACACTGAAGCTTTCTTT. The J gene is TRBJ1-1, the V gene TRBV19, with D unresolved. The ends were cut back, 5 bases at V and 0 bases at J, with 10 bases in the middle. This CDR3 is built from 14 residues. Germline CDR1 and CDR2: LNHDA and SQIVND (reference sequence).

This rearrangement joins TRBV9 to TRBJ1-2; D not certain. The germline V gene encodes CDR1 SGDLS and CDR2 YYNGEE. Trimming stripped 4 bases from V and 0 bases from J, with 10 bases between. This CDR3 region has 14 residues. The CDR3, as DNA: TGTGCCAGCAGCCCTGACCCCCCTAACTATGGCTACACCTTC. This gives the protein CASSPDPPNYGYTF.

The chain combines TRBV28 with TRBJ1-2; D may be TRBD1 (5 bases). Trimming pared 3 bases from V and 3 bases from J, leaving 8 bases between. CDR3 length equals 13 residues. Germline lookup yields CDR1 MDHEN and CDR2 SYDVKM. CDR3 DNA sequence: TGTGCCAGCAGTTTTGGGGCGGACTATGGCTACACCTTC. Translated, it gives CASSFGADYGYTF.

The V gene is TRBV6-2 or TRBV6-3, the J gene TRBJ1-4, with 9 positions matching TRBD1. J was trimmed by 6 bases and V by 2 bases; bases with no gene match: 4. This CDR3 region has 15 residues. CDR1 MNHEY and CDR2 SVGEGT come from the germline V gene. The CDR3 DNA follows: TGTGCCAGCAGTTACCCGGACAGGGGACATGAAAAACTGTTTTTT. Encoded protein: CASSYPDRGHEKLFF.

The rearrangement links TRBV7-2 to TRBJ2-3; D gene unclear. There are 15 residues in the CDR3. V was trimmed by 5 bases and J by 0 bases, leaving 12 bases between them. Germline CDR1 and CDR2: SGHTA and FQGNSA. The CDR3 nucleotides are TGTGCCAGCAGCATAGACGGTTCTAGCACAGATACGCAGTATTTT. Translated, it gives CASSIDGSSTDTQYF. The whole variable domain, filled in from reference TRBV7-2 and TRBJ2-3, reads GAGVSQSPSNKVTEKGKDVELRCDPISGHTALYWYRQSLGQGLEFLIYFQGNSAPDKSGLPSDRFSAERTGGSVSTLTIQRTQQEDSAVYLCASSIDGSSTDTQYFGPGTRLTVL.

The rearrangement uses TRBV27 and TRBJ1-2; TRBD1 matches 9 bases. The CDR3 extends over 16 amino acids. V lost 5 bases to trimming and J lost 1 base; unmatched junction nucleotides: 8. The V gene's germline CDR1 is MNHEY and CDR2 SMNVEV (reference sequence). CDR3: CASSPGTGRRNYGYTF. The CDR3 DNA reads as TGTGCCAGCAGTCCCGGGACAGGGAGGCGTAACTATGGCTACACCTTC.

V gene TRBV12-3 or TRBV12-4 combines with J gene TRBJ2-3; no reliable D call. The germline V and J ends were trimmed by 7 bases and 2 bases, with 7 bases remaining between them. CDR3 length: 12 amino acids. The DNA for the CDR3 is TGTGCCAGCAACGGACCCACAGATACGCAGTATTTT. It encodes CASNGPTDTQYF.

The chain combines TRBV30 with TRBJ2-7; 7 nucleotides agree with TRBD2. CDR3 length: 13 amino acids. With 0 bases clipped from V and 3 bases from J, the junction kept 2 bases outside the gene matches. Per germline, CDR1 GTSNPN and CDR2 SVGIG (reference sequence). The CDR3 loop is CAWSVASGYEQYF. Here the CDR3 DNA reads TGTGCCTGGAGTGTGGCTAGCGGCTACGAGCAGTACTTC.